The 24 T cell receptor beta chains below were found in one sample sequenced in a study of T cells in Graves' hyperthyroidism and ophthalmopathy. TCR beta CDR3 regions were amplified from RNA. A set of HTBI primers served as the primers for a first-round RT-PCR of the TCR CDR3. TCRdb redid the calling of the multiplex PCR reads with MiXCR, one entry per CDR3 protein. The sample carries 500,000 to 550,000 distinct CDR3 sequences, about 20% recorded once. Source material: blood. The receptors derive from a man between 18 and 29 years old with Graves' hyperthyroidism.

V and J are TRBV10-2 and TRBJ1-1, with a possible D match to TRBD1 (5 bases). V lost 7 bases and J lost 6, with 12 bases in between. The CDR3 is 12 amino acids. Germline CDR1 reads WSHSY; CDR2 reads SAAADI. CDR3 amino acids: CASKTVTPEAFF. CDR3 DNA: TGCGCCAGCAAGACAGTTACCCCTGAAGCTTTCTTT.

The table lists this clonotype with many counts. The rearrangement joins TRBV11-1 to TRBJ1-1, with TRBD1 identical over 8 bases. The CDR3 has 16 amino acids. CDR1 SGHAT and CDR2 FQDESV come from the germline V gene (reference sequence). Trimming removed 2 bases from V and 1 base from J; junction bases left unmatched: 6. The CDR3 is CASSLQGQVKNTEAFF. For the CDR3, the DNA is TGTGCCAGCAGCTTACAGGGACAGGTGAAGAACACTGAAGCTTTCTTT.

This clonotype was seen at least ten times. This sequence joins TRBV28 and TRBJ1-3; D perhaps matches TRBD1 (5 bases). CDR1 is MDHEN and CDR2 is SYDVKM in the germline V gene. Trimming left V 5 bases short and J 0 bases short, with 11 bases between. The CDR3 length is 15 residues. CDR3 nucleotides: TGTGCCAGCAGTCCGGGACTCGGCTCTGGAAACACCATATATTTT. Encoded protein: CASSPGLGSGNTIYF.

This clonotype has a handful of counts. J is TRBJ1-2 and V is TRBV20-1; 8 nucleotides align to TRBD1. V lost 6 bases and J lost 4; bases outside the gene matches: 7. The CDR3 has 13 residues. The germline CDR1 and CDR2 sequences are DFQATT and SNEGSKA (reference sequence). In DNA, the CDR3 is TGCAGTGCCCCGGACAGGGCTAGCTATGGCTACACCTTC. The encoded protein is CSAPDRASYGYTF.

This clonotype was recorded many times. The chain links TRBV20-1 to TRBJ2-7, with 9 bases aligning to TRBD1. CDR3 length equals 15 residues. V trimming: 6 bases; J trimming: 1 base; junction bases outside the gene matches: 10. CDR1 DFQATT and CDR2 SNEGSKA come from the germline V gene (reference sequence). The DNA of the CDR3 is TGCAGTGCGAACGGCCGGGACAGGGTATCCTACGAGCAGTACTTC. Translated: CSANGRDRVSYEQYF.

There are many counts of this clonotype. The J gene is TRBJ1-1, the V gene TRBV28, with 11 bases fitting TRBD1. Per the germline V gene, CDR1 is MDHEN and CDR2 is SYDVKM. V trimming: 5 bases; J trimming: 3 bases; junction bases outside the gene matches: 8. This CDR3 contains 16 residues. CDR3 residues: CASSRTGGASDTEAFF. In nucleotides, the CDR3 is TGTGCCAGCAGTCGGACAGGGGGCGCATCGGACACTGAAGCTTTCTTT. Full variable domain (remainder filled in from reference TRBV28 and TRBJ1-1): DVKVTQSSRYLVKRTGEKVFLECVQDMDHENMFWYRQDPGLGLRLIYFSYDVKMKEKGDIPEGYSVSREKKERFSLILESASTNQTSMYLCASSRTGGASDTEAFFGQGTRLTVV.

This clonotype was seen a handful of times. The rearrangement uses TRBV13 and TRBJ2-5; TRBD2 matches 8 bases. The CDR3 runs 16 residues. The V segment lost 2 bases and the J segment 3 bases; nucleotides outside the gene matches: 8. Germline CDR1 reads PRHDT; CDR2 reads FYEKMQ (reference sequence). This CDR3 is CASSLSRGDPKETQYF. The CDR3 bases are TGTGCCAGCAGCTTATCGCGGGGGGACCCAAAAGAGACCCAGTACTTC.

This clonotype has ten or more counts. The chain carries TRBV28 and TRBJ2-7; 10 bases map to TRBD1. Germline V lookup: CDR1 MDHEN, CDR2 SYDVKM. This CDR3 is 14 amino acids long. With V trimmed by 6 bases and J by 1 base, 3 bases remained unmatched. CDR3 bases: TGTGCCAGCAGAGGACAGGGGGATTCCTACGAGCAGTACTTC. Amino acids: CASRGQGDSYEQYF.

The table lists this clonotype with a few counts. This CDR3 reads CASSVSGGAAGELFF. CDR3 bases: TGTGCCAGCAGTGTTAGCGGGGGGGCCGCCGGGGAGCTGTTTTTT. V gene TRBV9 combines with J gene TRBJ2-2; TRBD2 matches 11 bases. The CDR3 spans 15 residues. The V and J ends lost 5 bases and 6 bases, in that order; junction bases with no gene match: 6. The germline gives CDR1 SGDLS, CDR2 YYNGEE.

This clonotype was seen at least ten times. This rearrangement joins TRBV12-3 or TRBV12-4 to TRBJ2-3; the D gene is possibly TRBD2 (5 bases). With 8 bases removed from V and 6 bases from J, the gap between germline ends came to 21 bases. CDR3 length: 15 amino acids. The CDR3 loop is CASQRRLASTDTQYF. The CDR3 DNA follows: TGTGCCAGCCAACGGAGGCTAGCAAGTACGGATACGCAGTATTTT.

This clonotype was seen a few times. This chain connects TRBV6-1 to TRBJ2-7; D perhaps matches TRBD1 (5 bases). The CDR3 has 14 amino acids. Germline V lookup: CDR1 MNHNS, CDR2 SASEGT. V was cut by 4 bases and J by 3 bases, with 13 bases left in between. CDR3 bases: TGTGCCAGCAGTGTTGGGGCCAGACACTACGAGCAGTACTTC. This translates into CASSVGARHYEQYF.

This clonotype was recorded a few times. The chain has TRBV20-1 and TRBJ2-5; perhaps TRBD1 as D (8 bases). Germline-derived CDR1 and CDR2 are DFQATT and SNEGSKA (reference sequence). This CDR3 is built from 14 residues. Trimming left V 3 bases short and J 2 bases short, with 13 bases between. CDR3 residues: CSASQQGGQETQYF. As DNA, the CDR3 is TGCAGTGCTAGTCAACAGGGGGGGCAAGAGACCCAGTACTTC.

The chain uses TRBV7-2 and TRBJ1-2; 7 bases are shared with TRBD1. The CDR3 covers 15 residues. Trimming removed 2 bases from V and 3 bases from J; junction bases left unmatched: 6. Germline V gene data show CDR1 as SGHTA and CDR2 as FQGNSA. The CDR3 DNA is TGTGCCAGCAGCTTAAAGTTCCAGGGGGACTATGGCTACACCTTC. Its protein product is CASSLKFQGDYGYTF.

In this sample, this clonotype turned up many times. The chain employs TRBV11-1 and TRBJ2-7; perhaps TRBD1 as D (6 bases). The CDR3 runs to 14 residues. Trimming removed 4 bases at V and 2 bases at J, with 12 bases between. CDR1 and CDR2 (germline): SGHAT, FQDESV (reference sequence). The DNA for the CDR3 is TGTGCCAGCAGCTCAGGACAGAGAACCTACGAGCAGTACTTC. Translation: CASSSGQRTYEQYF.

The chain joins TRBV6-1 to TRBJ1-1; no firm D call. This CDR3 contains 14 residues. Germline V gives CDR1 MNHNS, CDR2 SASEGT. V was pared by 7 bases and J by 1 base, with 13 bases between. DNA for the CDR3: TGTGCCAGCACAGACTCCCTAAAGAACACTGAAGCTTTCTTT. This gives the protein CASTDSLKNTEAFF.

This clonotype was seen repeatedly, ten times or more. V and J are TRBV6-1 and TRBJ2-2; TRBD2 might be the D (5 bases). The CDR3 contains 14 residues. The ends were cut back, 8 bases at V and 3 bases at J, with 13 bases in the middle. Germline lookup yields CDR1 MNHNS and CDR2 SASEGT. CDR3 residues: CASALGEHTGELFF. Here the CDR3 DNA reads TGTGCCAGCGCCCTCGGGGAGCACACCGGGGAGCTGTTTTTT.

V gene TRBV20-1 combines with J gene TRBJ2-7; perhaps TRBD1 as D (6 bases). This CDR3 has 14 amino acids. The germline V gene has CDR1 DFQATT and CDR2 SNEGSKA (reference sequence). The V end lost 0 bases, the J end lost 3 bases, and 12 bases lay between the germline ends. The chain's CDR3 is CSARDRGRGYEQYF. CDR3 nucleotides: TGCAGTGCTAGAGATCGAGGCAGGGGCTACGAGCAGTACTTC.

This clonotype has only a few counts. This rearrangement joins TRBV6-5 to TRBJ2-5, with D unclear. Germline CDR1 is MNHEY and CDR2 is SVGAGI. The CDR3 covers 15 residues. The V end lost 0 bases, the J end lost 1 base, and 9 bases lay between the germline ends. The CDR3 sequence: CASSYSYSSQETQYF. CDR3 DNA: TGTGCCAGCAGTTACTCTTACAGCTCCCAAGAGACCCAGTACTTC.

The chain links TRBV19 to TRBJ2-5; the match to TRBD2 covers 11 bases. V dropped 6 bases and J dropped 2; count of bases not matched to a gene: 5. The CDR3 is 15 residues long. Germline assignment: CDR1 LNHDA and CDR2 SQIVND (reference sequence). CDR3 DNA: TGTGCCAGTAGAACGGGACTAGCGGAACAAGAGACCCAGTACTTC. As protein: CASRTGLAEQETQYF.

This chain connects TRBV20-1 to TRBJ1-2, with D possibly being TRBD1 (5 bases). The CDR3 has 11 residues. CDR1 and CDR2 from the germline V gene are DFQATT and SNEGSKA (reference sequence). Trimming took off 3 bases at V and 4 bases at J, with 6 bases between the two ends. For the CDR3, the DNA is TGCAGTGCTAGTCAGGGCTATGGCTACACCTTC. Its protein is CSASQGYGYTF.

This clonotype was seen many times. The genes are TRBV27 and TRBJ1-1; 9 nucleotides agree with TRBD1. V lost 4 bases to trimming and J lost 6 bases; unmatched junction nucleotides: 3. Germline CDR1 is MNHEY and CDR2 is SMNVEV (reference sequence). CDR3 length equals 13 residues. The CDR3 nucleotides read TGTGCCAGCAGTTCCCGGGACAGGGCTGAAGCTTTCTTT. This gives the protein CASSSRDRAEAFF.

The V and J genes are TRBV12-3 or TRBV12-4 and TRBJ1-3, with 12 bases fitting TRBD1. J gave up 4 bases and V 7 bases, and 5 bases lay outside the gene matches. CDR3 length equals 15 residues. The CDR3: CASTRDRGHGNTIYF. CDR3 nucleotides: TGTGCCAGCACGAGGGACAGGGGGCACGGAAACACCATATATTTT.

This clonotype was observed many times. The chain has TRBV6-1 and TRBJ2-7; possible D gene TRBD1, 5 bases. CDR1 is MNHNS, CDR2 SASEGT, per germline. Deletions cut 7 bases from V and 4 bases from J, with 20 bases between. CDR3 size: 15 residues. The CDR3 is CASTSRRGRMYEQYF. The CDR3 DNA follows: TGTGCCAGCACCTCACGAAGGGGTAGAATGTACGAGCAGTACTTC.

This clonotype was counted many times. This chain joins TRBV9 and TRBJ2-7; D is unresolved. CDR1 is SGDLS, CDR2 YYNGEE, per germline. V lost 5 bases and J lost 7, with 7 bases in between. This CDR3 comprises 10 residues. CDR3 sequence: CASRLGEQYF. The CDR3 coding sequence is TGTGCCAGCAGATTAGGGGAGCAGTACTTC.